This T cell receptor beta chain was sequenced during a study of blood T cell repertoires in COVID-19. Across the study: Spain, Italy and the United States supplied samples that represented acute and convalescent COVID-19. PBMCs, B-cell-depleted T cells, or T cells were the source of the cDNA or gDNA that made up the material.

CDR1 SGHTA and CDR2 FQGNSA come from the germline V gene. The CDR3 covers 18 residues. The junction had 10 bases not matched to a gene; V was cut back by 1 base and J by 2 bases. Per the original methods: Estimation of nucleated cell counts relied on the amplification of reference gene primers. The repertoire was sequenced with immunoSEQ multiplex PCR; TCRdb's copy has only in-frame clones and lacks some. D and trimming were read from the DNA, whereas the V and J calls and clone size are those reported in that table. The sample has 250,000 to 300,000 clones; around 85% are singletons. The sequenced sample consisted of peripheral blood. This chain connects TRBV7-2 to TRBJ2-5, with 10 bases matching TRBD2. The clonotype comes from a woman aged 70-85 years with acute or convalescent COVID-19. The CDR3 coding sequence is TGTGCCAGCAGCTTAGGGCCCCTGGGTAGCGGGGGGCAAGAGACCCAGTACTTC. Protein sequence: CASSLGPLGSGGQETQYF. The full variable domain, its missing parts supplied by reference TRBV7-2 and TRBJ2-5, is GAGVSQSPSNKVTEKGKDVELRCDPISGHTALYWYRQSLGQGLEFLIYFQGNSAPDKSGLPSDRFSAERTGGSVSTLTIQRTQQEDSAVYLCASSLGPLGSGGQETQYFGPGTRLLVL.